The next 27 T cell receptor beta chains were all read from a single sample in a study of blood T cell repertoires in COVID-19. The method was immunoSEQ multiplex PCR; TCRdb's version includes in-frame clones alone and lacks a portion of them. Of under 250,000 clones in the sample, more than 70% were seen once. Material: peripheral blood. Receptors originate from a woman aged 60 to 75 with acute or convalescent COVID-19.

The V gene is TRBV5-1, the J gene TRBJ1-1; the D gene is possibly TRBD1 (5 bases). Looked up from germline, CDR1 is SGHRS and CDR2 is YFSETQ. The V end was cut by 4 bases, the J end by 0 bases, with 10 bases between. The CDR3 contains 14 residues. The DNA of the CDR3 is TGCGCCAGCAGCCAGCAGGGTCTGAACACTGAAGCTTTCTTT. Translated: CASSQQGLNTEAFF. Complete variable domain (other parts from reference TRBV5-1 and TRBJ1-1): KAGVTQTPRYLIKTRGQQVTLSCSPISGHRSVSWYQQTPGQGLQFLFEYFSETQRNKGNFPGRFSGRQFSNSRSEMNVSTLELGDSALYLCASSQQGLNTEAFFGQGTRLTVV.

The chain links TRBV3-1 (or the pseudogene TRBV3-2) to TRBJ2-4; D gene ambiguous. The CDR3 totals 15 residues. V lost 3 bases to trimming and J lost 0 bases, with 9 bases between them. Germline CDR1 is LGHDT and CDR2 is YNNKEL (reference sequence). DNA for the CDR3: TGTGCCAGCAGCCACCAACAGTTAGCCAAAAACATTCAGTACTTC. It encodes CASSHQQLAKNIQYF.

The count of this clone is one. The rearrangement joins TRBV7-3 to TRBJ2-4; 8 bases match TRBD1. The CDR3 is 16 residues long. Germline V gene sequence: CDR1 SGHTA, CDR2 FQGTGA. V lost 5 bases to trimming and J lost 5 bases; unmatched junction nucleotides: 11. The CDR3 DNA reads TGTGCCAGCAGCCAGAGTTCCGGGACAGGACAAAACATTCAGTACTTC. This gives the protein CASSQSSGTGQNIQYF.

The rearrangement joins TRBV5-1 to TRBJ2-7; 7 bases agree with TRBD1. The V gene end was trimmed by 4 bases and the J gene end by 2 bases; junction bases not matched to a gene: 3. In germline, CDR1 is SGHRS, CDR2 YFSETQ. The CDR3 has 13 amino acids. In nucleotides, the CDR3 is TGCGCCAGCAGCCGGGGACAGCCCTACGAGCAGTACTTC. Translated: CASSRGQPYEQYF.

V and J are TRBV15 and TRBJ1-2; D not resolved. Trimming took 3 bases from V and 7 from J, leaving 27 bases between them. Germline loops: CDR1 LNHNV, CDR2 YYDKDF (reference sequence). This CDR3 has 18 amino acids. DNA for the CDR3: TGTGCCACCAGCAGTATTCCGTGGGGAGGGCCACCTTTGAGTGGCTACACCTTC. Translated: CATSSIPWGGPPLSGYTF. The full variable domain, rest sourced from reference TRBV15 and TRBJ1-2, is DAMVIQNPRYQVTQFGKPVTLSCSQTLNHNVMYWYQQKSSQAPKLLFHYYDKDFNNEADTPDNFQSRRPNTSFCFLDIRSPGLGDTAMYLCATSSIPWGGPPLSGYTFGSGTRLTVV.

The chain couples TRBV6-5 to TRBJ1-5; weak D call: TRBD1 (5 bases). V was trimmed by 6 bases and J by 3 bases, leaving 12 bases between them. Germline V gene lookup returns CDR1 MNHEY and CDR2 SVGAGI. CDR3 size: 14 residues. The CDR3 here is CASSLSGYNQPQHF. The CDR3 region has the DNA TGTGCCAGCAGCCTCTCAGGGTACAATCAGCCCCAGCATTTT.

The chain combines TRBV11-3 with TRBJ2-7, with 12 bases lining up with TRBD2. The germline V gene encodes CDR1 SGHNT and CDR2 YENEEA. V dropped 1 base and J dropped 3; count of bases not matched to a gene: 4. There are 16 residues in the CDR3. For the CDR3, the DNA is TGTGCCAGCAGCTTAGGGACTAGCGGGACGTTCTACGAGCAGTACTTC. This sequence encodes CASSLGTSGTFYEQYF.

The chain employs TRBV2 and TRBJ1-1; TRBD1 is a possible D gene (6 bases). Germline loops: CDR1 SNHLY, CDR2 FYNNEI. With 6 bases removed from V and 5 bases from J, the gap between germline ends came to 19 bases. There are 15 residues in the CDR3. The DNA for the CDR3 is TGTGCCAGCAGCGATCAACCGGGACAATGGACTGAAGCTTTCTTT. Translating it yields CASSDQPGQWTEAFF.

The genes are TRBV11-2 and TRBJ2-1; D may be TRBD1 (5 bases). CDR3 size: 15 residues. Between the trimmed V and J ends, which lost 4 bases and 6 bases, there was a span of 16 bases. Per the germline V gene, CDR1 is SGHAT and CDR2 is FQNNGV. The CDR3 sequence: CASSSHPGQGNEQFF. The CDR3 coding sequence is TGTGCCAGCAGCTCCCACCCCGGGCAGGGCAATGAGCAGTTCTTC.

Regarding this clone: Other DNA sequences in this sample translate to the same CDR3. CDR3 protein: CASSPQGLDTEAFF. The CDR3 DNA sequence: TGTGCCAGCTCACCGCAGGGCTTAGACACTGAAGCTTTCTTT. The V call is TRBV18, the J call TRBJ1-1, with D possibly being TRBD1 (5 bases). CDR1 and CDR2 (germline): KGHSH, LQKENI. The CDR3 sequence is 14 residues long. The V and J ends lost 3 bases and 3 bases respectively, with 11 bases between them.

The gene calls are TRBV12-3 or TRBV12-4 and TRBJ1-5; D not certain. This CDR3 region has 12 residues. Trimming took 5 bases from V and 6 from J, leaving 8 bases between them. CDR3 sequence (DNA): TGTGCCAGCAGTCGCAACTCTCAGCCCCAGCATTTT. It specifies CASSRNSQPQHF.

The V and J genes are TRBV19 and TRBJ2-7; 7 positions agree with TRBD1. There are 14 residues in the CDR3. CDR1 is LNHDA, CDR2 SQIVND, per germline (reference sequence). V lost 8 bases to trimming and J lost 2 bases; unmatched junction nucleotides: 9. Written as DNA, the CDR3 is TGTGCCAGTTCGACGACAGGGTCCGCCTACGAGCAGTACTTC. Translated: CASSTTGSAYEQYF.

The chain combines TRBV6-2 or TRBV6-3 with TRBJ2-5; 8 bases line up with TRBD2. The trim removed 0 bases at V and 4 bases at J, leaving 10 bases unmatched. The CDR3 spans 17 residues. Germline V gene data show CDR1 as MNHEY and CDR2 as SVGEGT. CDR3: CASSYSLGISGVETQYF. As DNA, the CDR3 is TGTGCCAGCAGTTACTCTCTCGGAATTAGCGGGGTAGAGACCCAGTACTTC.

Turning to this clone: One junction end disagrees with the germline gene, perhaps due to a read error. The chain is built from TRBV7-7 and TRBJ2-3; 9 bases line up with TRBD1. Germline V gene sequence: CDR1 SSHAT, CDR2 FNYEAQ (reference sequence). This CDR3 is 16 amino acids long. As DNA, the CDR3 is TGTGCTAGCAGCTTAAAACAGGGGGCCGGAGGAGATACGCAGTATTTT. Translated, it gives CASSLKQGAGGDTQYF.

This clone was recorded a few times. J is TRBJ1-2 and V is TRBV28; D is ambiguous. Germline assignment: CDR1 MDHEN and CDR2 SYDVKM. The CDR3 has 15 residues. Trimming shortened V by 4 bases and J by 4 bases, and 16 bases separated the two germline ends. The CDR3 reads CASSSMPPSGYGYTF. DNA for the CDR3: TGTGCCAGCAGTTCGATGCCCCCCTCCGGCTATGGCTACACCTTC.

In the case of this clone: Other nucleotide sequences in the sample specify the same CDR3. The chain has TRBV14 and TRBJ2-7, with D unresolved. The CDR3 spans 14 residues. CDR1 and CDR2 (germline): SGHDN, FVKESK. V lost 4 bases and J 3 bases, leaving 13 bases between the germline ends. CDR3 region: CASSPRTTYYEQYF. CDR3 nucleotide sequence: TGTGCCAGCAGCCCAAGAACGACTTACTACGAGCAGTACTTC. Filled out from reference TRBV14 and TRBJ2-7, the complete variable domain reads EAGVTQFPSHSVIEKGQTVTLRCDPISGHDNLYWYRRVMGKEIKFLLHFVKESKQDESGMPNNRFLAERTGGTYSTLKVQPAELEDSGVYFCASSPRTTYYEQYFGPGTRLTVT.

This chain links TRBV11-2 with TRBJ2-5; D may be TRBD1 (5 bases). Trimming took 1 base from V and 4 from J, leaving 16 bases between them. Germline V gene data show CDR1 as SGHAT and CDR2 as FQNNGV. The CDR3 runs 16 residues. CDR3 residues: CASSLVRGLDGETQYF. The CDR3 DNA is TGTGCCAGCAGCTTAGTTAGGGGTTTGGATGGAGAGACCCAGTACTTC.

This clone turned up a few times. V usage is TRBV12-3 or TRBV12-4 and J usage is TRBJ2-1; TRBD1 is a possible D gene (6 bases). The CDR3 is 13 residues long. V lost 2 bases to trimming and J lost 6 bases, with 8 bases between them. CDR3 coding DNA: TGTGCCAGCAGTTTATGGACAGTCAATGAGCAGTTCTTC. Protein: CASSLWTVNEQFF.

This chain joins TRBV28 and TRBJ1-1; D ambiguous. Trimming took off 2 bases at V and 3 bases at J, with 10 bases between the two ends. The CDR3 spans 14 residues. Germline CDR1 reads MDHEN; CDR2 reads SYDVKM. The CDR3 is CASSLHLGDTEAFF. In DNA, the CDR3 is TGTGCCAGCAGTTTACACCTCGGGGACACTGAAGCTTTCTTT.

The chain is built from TRBV29-1 and TRBJ1-1; unclear D gene. This CDR3 is 15 amino acids long. Trimming took 3 bases from V and 0 from J, leaving 14 bases between them. The germline gives CDR1 SQVTM, CDR2 ANQGSEA. The CDR3 spells CSVETGSTMNTEAFF. DNA for the CDR3: TGCAGCGTTGAGACGGGAAGTACAATGAACACTGAAGCTTTCTTT.

The CDR3 loop reads CASSIDRAQPQHF. The CDR3 DNA sequence: TGTGCCAGCAGCATCGACAGGGCACAGCCCCAGCATTTT. V gene TRBV7-2 combines with J gene TRBJ1-5, with TRBD1 matching over 7 bases. J lost 7 bases, V lost 5 bases, and 5 bases had no gene match. Germline CDR1 SGHTA, CDR2 FQGNSA. The CDR3 sequence is 13 residues long.

This clone occurred a few times. The rearrangement joins TRBV2 to TRBJ2-1; the D gene is possibly TRBD2 (5 bases). Per the germline V gene, CDR1 is SNHLY and CDR2 is FYNNEI. V was shortened by 3 bases and J by 3 bases, with 9 bases between the two germline ends. This CDR3 has 14 residues. The CDR3 reads CASSDLEGYNEQFF. The CDR3 bases are TGTGCCAGCAGTGACTTAGAGGGCTACAATGAGCAGTTCTTC.

The CDR3 loop reads CASSRDRGGTGELFF. CDR3 nucleotide sequence: TGTGCCAGCAGTCGGGACAGGGGAGGTACCGGGGAGCTGTTTTTT. The V and J genes are TRBV2 and TRBJ2-2; 10 bases are a match to TRBD1. The CDR3 is 15 amino acids. Germline V lookup: CDR1 SNHLY, CDR2 FYNNEI. Germline trimming cut 5 bases from V and 5 bases from J; bases unmatched to any gene: 5.

The chain has TRBV4-3 and TRBJ1-4; the D gene is possibly TRBD1 (6 bases). Trimming pared 5 bases from V and 7 bases from J, leaving 17 bases between. Germline values: CDR1 LGHNA, CDR2 YSLEER. This CDR3 contains 15 residues. The CDR3 is CASSKWTDGSEKLFF. CDR3 bases: TGCGCCAGCAGCAAATGGACAGATGGATCTGAAAAACTGTTTTTT.

A few counts support this clone. CDR3 sequence reads: CASSLGTGINSPLHF. The CDR3 bases are TGTGCCAGCAGCTTGGGGACAGGCATTAATTCACCCCTCCACTTT. This chain uses TRBV5-6 with TRBJ1-6; 7 bases line up with TRBD1. Germline-derived CDR1 and CDR2 are SGHDT and YYEEEE. The CDR3 contains 15 residues. The V and J ends lost 0 bases and 6 bases, in that order; junction bases with no gene match: 3.

J is TRBJ2-2 and V is TRBV11-3, with a possible D match to TRBD2 (6 bases). This CDR3 comprises 18 residues. CDR1 is SGHNT and CDR2 is YENEEA in the germline V gene. Trimming removed 5 bases from V and 3 bases from J, with 22 bases in between. As DNA, the CDR3 is TGTGCCAGCAGCGGCCAGCCCCCAGCCGGGAGTTACACCGGGGAGCTGTTTTTT. It specifies CASSGQPPAGSYTGELFF.

The chain uses TRBV19 and TRBJ2-6, with TRBD2 matching 12 bases. The junction had 12 bases not matched to a gene; V was cut back by 5 bases and J by 1 base. CDR3 length: 20 residues. CDR1 and CDR2 from the germline V gene are LNHDA and SQIVND (reference sequence). CDR3 bases: TGTGCCAGTAGTGCCGTTAGACTAGCGGGAGAGGGGTCTGGGGCCAACGTCCTGACTTTC. It yields the protein CASSAVRLAGEGSGANVLTF.